A selection of T cell receptor beta chains follows, all from one sample in a study of blood T cell repertoires in COVID-19. Here immunoSEQ multiplex PCR was the method, and the copy in TCRdb shows in-frame clones only, minus some. The sample consists of roughly 140,000 clones, 88% of them appearing once. The sample comprised peripheral blood. The receptors originated from a human donor in a cohort sampled during active COVID-19. CDR3s include the opening cysteine and the closing phenylalanine or tryptophan. A D gene is named only where the DNA matches it firmly. Not every row has a clone size; where given, it reads once, few, many or a size class.

j_call d_call clone_size v_call cdr3_length cdr3_aa cdr3_nt
TRBJ1-1 - - TRBV5-6 13 CASSLVAGPEAFF TGTGCCAGCAGCTTGGTGGCAGGGCCTGAAGCTTTCTTT
TRBJ2-5 TRBD1 - TRBV6-5 14 CASTADRAVETQYF TGTGCCAGCACTGCCGACAGGGCCGTGGAGACCCAGTACTTC
TRBJ2-2 - - TRBV7-2 14 CASSLTSGTGELFF TGTGCCAGCAGCCTAACTTCAGGGACCGGGGAGCTGTTTTTT
TRBJ1-5 - - TRBV6-5 14 CASRYSHSNQPQHF TGTGCCAGCAGATACAGCCATAGCAATCAGCCCCAGCATTTT
TRBJ1-6 - - TRBV7-8 18 CASSSTTPYSSYNSPLHF TGTGCCAGCAGCTCTACCACTCCCTACAGCTCCTATAATTCACCCCTCCACTTT
TRBJ2-3 TRBD2 - TRBV11-2 15 CASSFPGLGPDTQYF TGTGCCAGCAGCTTCCCCGGACTAGGCCCAGATACGCAGTATTTT
TRBJ1-1 - few TRBV9 14 CASSEGAFNTEAFF TGTGCCAGCAGCGAAGGGGCGTTTAATACTGAAGCTTTCTTT
TRBJ2-1 TRBD1 - TRBV6-5 13 CASGQGLYNEQFF TGTGCCAGCGGACAGGGACTGTACAATGAGCAGTTCTTC
TRBJ2-7 TRBD2 - TRBV2 18 CASSPPPISGSPLYEQYF TGTGCCAGCAGTCCTCCCCCTATTAGCGGGTCCCCGCTCTACGAGCAGTACTTC
TRBJ1-1 - - TRBV7-9 12 CASSLRETEAFF TGTGCCAGCAGCCTCAGGGAAACTGAAGCTTTCTTT
TRBJ2-7 TRBD1 - TRBV6-2/TRBV6-3 16 CASSRGTGGTTYEQYF TGTGCCAGCAGCCGCGGGACAGGGGGGACCACCTACGAGCAGTACTTC
TRBJ1-1 - - TRBV5-4 15 CASSLEGRPGTEAFF TGTGCCAGCAGCTTGGAGGGGAGGCCGGGCACTGAAGCTTTCTTT
TRBJ1-1 TRBD1 - TRBV30 13 CAWRGTGATEAFF TGTGCCTGGCGCGGGACAGGGGCTACTGAAGCTTTCTTT
TRBJ2-2 TRBD1 - TRBV18 17 CASSPFNRDRVTGELFF TGTGCCAGCTCACCATTCAACCGGGACAGGGTTACCGGGGAGCTGTTTTTT
TRBJ2-3 TRBD2 - TRBV27 19 CASSLWAAGGLTGTDTQYF TGTGCCAGCAGTCTCTGGGCAGCGGGGGGACTCACCGGCACAGATACGCAGTATTTT
TRBJ2-5 - few TRBV7-8 15 CASSLGRKNQETQYF TGTGCCAGCAGCTTAGGGCGGAAGAACCAAGAGACCCAGTACTTC
TRBJ2-7 TRBD1 - TRBV5-6 15 CASSLGQGGSYEQYF TGTGCCAGCAGCCTGGGACAGGGGGGATCCTACGAGCAGTACTTC
TRBJ1-2 - - TRBV4-3 15 CASSPRADANYGYTF TGCGCCAGCAGCCCGCGGGCAGACGCCAACTATGGCTACACCTTC
TRBJ2-6 TRBD1 once TRBV12-5 16 CASGEGGLTGANVLTF TGTGCTAGTGGTGAAGGGGGCTTGACTGGGGCCAACGTCCTGACTTTC
TRBJ2-7 - - TRBV5-1 13 CASSLLSGYEQYF TGCGCCAGCAGCCTTCTTAGTGGCTACGAGCAGTACTTC
TRBJ1-2 - once TRBV7-9 12 CASSRETPGYTF TGTGCCAGCAGCCGAGAGACACCTGGCTACACCTTC
TRBJ2-1 TRBD2 - TRBV6-1 16 CASSGLTSGGLSEQFF TGTGCCAGCAGTGGGCTCACTAGCGGGGGCCTCTCTGAACAGTTCTTC
TRBJ1-2 - - TRBV18 15 CASSPQGPDSYGYTF TGTGCCAGCTCACCCCAGGGTCCCGACAGCTATGGCTACACCTTC
TRBJ2-7 TRBD2 - TRBV20-1 14 CSASQRGISYEQYF TGCAGTGCTAGTCAGCGGGGGATCTCCTACGAGCAGTACTTC
TRBJ2-5 - - TRBV5-1 14 CASSLGPREETQYF TGCGCCAGCAGCTTGGGCCCTCGGGAAGAGACCCAGTACTTC
TRBJ2-1 TRBD2 - TRBV5-1 16 CASSLGAGGAYNEQFF TGCGCCAGCAGCTTGGGAGCCGGGGGGGCTTACAATGAGCAGTTCTTC
TRBJ1-6 TRBD1 - TRBV19 15 CASSIQGTGGSPLHF TGTGCCAGTAGTATCCAGGGGACAGGGGGCTCCCCCCTCCACTTT
TRBJ2-2 TRBD1 - TRBV29-1 13 CSVLQGADGELFF TGCAGCGTTCTACAGGGGGCAGACGGGGAGCTGTTTTTT
TRBJ2-7 TRBD1 once TRBV3-1/TRBV3-2 15 CASSQKVGQFYEQYF TGTGCCAGCAGCCAAAAAGTGGGACAGTTCTACGAGCAGTACTTC
TRBJ1-2 - - TRBV5-6 14 CASSFSLGAGGYTF TGTGCCAGCAGCTTCTCGTTGGGGGCTGGTGGCTACACCTTC
TRBJ2-4 - - TRBV10-3 12 CAIRNTSGIQYF TGTGCCATCAGGAATACATCCGGGATTCAGTACTTC
TRBJ2-7 - once TRBV5-6 15 CASSFNGGGQYEQYF TGTGCCAGCAGCTTCAATGGAGGGGGCCAATACGAGCAGTACTTC
TRBJ2-7 - - TRBV19 15 CASSKGLLGGYEQYF TGTGCCAGTAGTAAGGGACTTCTGGGGGGCTACGAGCAGTACTTC
TRBJ1-1 TRBD1 - TRBV7-2 15 CASSLARGQNTEAFF TGTGCCAGCAGCTTAGCGAGGGGGCAGAACACTGAAGCTTTCTTT
TRBJ2-3 - once TRBV10-3 12 CAISGPTDTQYF TGTGCCATCAGTGGGCCCACAGATACGCAGTATTTT
TRBJ2-3 - - TRBV11-2 15 CASSPRGSGPDTQYF TGTGCCAGCAGCCCCCGGGGTAGCGGCCCAGATACGCAGTATTTT
TRBJ1-6 - - TRBV5-1 13 CASGLSYNSPLHF TGCGCCAGCGGACTCTCCTATAATTCACCCCTCCACTTT
TRBJ2-5 TRBD1 - TRBV5-1 16 CASSFRTGRLAETQYF TGCGCCAGCAGCTTTCGGACAGGGCGGTTGGCGGAGACCCAGTACTTC
TRBJ1-2 TRBD1 - TRBV6-2/TRBV6-3 14 CASSLNRGPYGYTF TGTGCCAGCAGTCTGAACAGGGGACCTTATGGCTACACCTTC
TRBJ1-5 - few TRBV19 16 CASSMNGPQVRQPQHF TGTGCCAGTAGTATGAATGGGCCCCAGGTCCGTCAGCCCCAGCATTTT
TRBJ1-4 TRBD1 - TRBV7-2 14 CASSLMTGGGGLFF TGTGCCAGCAGCTTGATGACAGGGGGGGGCGGACTGTTTTTT
TRBJ1-3 - - TRBV7-2 15 CASSLRIGGGNTIYF TGTGCCAGCAGCTTAAGGATAGGGGGTGGAAACACCATATATTTT
TRBJ2-5 - - TRBV11-2 14 CASSLVPVKETQYF TGTGCCAGCAGCTTAGTTCCCGTAAAAGAGACCCAGTACTTC
TRBJ1-5 - - TRBV3-1/TRBV3-2 13 CASSQEGLSPQHF TGTGCCAGCAGCCAAGAGGGGCTCTCGCCCCAGCATTTT
TRBJ2-1 - few TRBV10-3 14 CAISESSDRNEQFF TGTGCCATCAGTGAGTCGAGTGACAGGAATGAGCAGTTCTTC
TRBJ1-3 TRBD1 - TRBV5-5 15 CASSFPGQVGNTIYF TGTGCCAGCAGCTTCCCGGGACAGGTGGGAAACACCATATATTTT
TRBJ1-6 - - TRBV7-2 13 CASSNSFETPLHF TGTGCCAGCAGCAACTCTTTCGAGACACCCCTCCACTTT
TRBJ1-3 - - TRBV2 14 CASSELLSGNTIYF TGTGCCAGCAGTGAACTCCTCTCTGGAAACACCATATATTTT
TRBJ2-3 - - TRBV30 15 CAWSVGVGSTDTQYF TGTGCCTGGAGTGTAGGGGTGGGTAGCACAGATACGCAGTATTTT
TRBJ1-3 TRBD1 - TRBV19 14 CASSPDRGGNTIYF TGTGCCAGTAGTCCCGACAGGGGAGGAAACACCATATATTTT
TRBJ2-1 TRBD2 - TRBV27 15 CASSQTSGGAFEQFF TGTGCCAGCAGTCAGACTAGCGGGGGGGCCTTTGAGCAGTTCTTC
TRBJ2-5 TRBD2 - TRBV4-2 16 CASSASGGRALETQYF TGTGCCAGCAGCGCCAGCGGGGGGCGCGCGCTGGAGACCCAGTACTTC
TRBJ2-3 TRBD2 - TRBV10-3 15 CAISAGGRSTDTQYF TGTGCCATCTCAGCGGGGGGGCGGAGCACAGATACGCAGTATTTT
TRBJ1-5 - - TRBV15 18 CATSRASLAGRRVQPQHF TGTGCCACCAGCAGAGCCTCTCTGGCAGGTCGTAGAGTTCAGCCCCAGCATTTT
TRBJ2-7 TRBD1 - TRBV19 15 CASSMKGQGAYEQYF TGTGCCAGTAGTATGAAGGGACAGGGGGCATACGAGCAGTACTTC
TRBJ2-2 - few TRBV5-1 15 CASSYQTANTGELFF TGCGCCAGCAGCTACCAGACAGCGAACACCGGGGAGCTGTTTTTT
TRBJ1-1 - - TRBV5-1 12 CASSLEGQEAFF TGCGCCAGCAGCCTGGAAGGACAGGAAGCTTTCTTT